These 26 T cell receptor beta chains came from one sample sequenced in a study of CD8 T cells in Susac syndrome (dated by TCRdb to the late 2010s). Libraries came from the immunoSEQ multiplex PCR assay. RNA was extracted using the RNeasy kit, and roughly 0.5 to 1 microgram was reverse transcribed with random hexamers. TCRdb applied fastp at Q25 and MiXCR to the public reads, then kept only in-frame beta chains. Rows are combined by CDR3 protein, so each entry shows the most common genes and DNA. Counted in this sample were hundreds of thousands of distinct CDR3 sequences; 89% of them appeared once. About 0.17% of the sample lies in the top ten. The specimen was CD8+ T cells from PBMCs. These receptors came from a human donor with multiple sclerosis.

This chain links TRBV12-3 or TRBV12-4 with TRBJ1-4, with 7 positions matching TRBD1. The ends lost 3 bases at V and 6 bases at J; junction bases unmatched: 16. The length of the CDR3 is 18 residues. CDR3 nucleotides: TGTGCCAGCAGTTTTCCCCTTACAGAGGGACAGCAAGATGAAAAACTGTTTTTT. As protein: CASSFPLTEGQQDEKLFF.

This CDR3 reads CASSFTGTPGGELFF. As DNA, the CDR3 is TGTGCCAGCAGTTTTACGGGGACTCCGGGCGGGGAGCTGTTTTTT. The V and J genes are TRBV27 and TRBJ2-2; TRBD2 might be the D (6 bases). Germline CDR1 reads MNHEY; CDR2 reads SMNVEV (reference sequence). The CDR3 is 15 amino acids. Trimming shortened V by 3 bases and J by 7 bases, and 15 bases separated the two germline ends.

The rearrangement links TRBV5-5 to TRBJ2-1, with 8 positions matching TRBD2. Losses at the gene ends were 0 bases for V and 2 bases for J; bases not matched to a gene: 4. The CDR3 consists of 16 residues. Germline V CDR1 and CDR2: SGHKS, YYEKEE (reference sequence). The CDR3 sequence: CASSLDLGGAYNEQFF. CDR3 DNA: TGTGCCAGCAGCTTGGATCTCGGGGGGGCCTACAATGAGCAGTTCTTC.

V is TRBV21-1 and J is TRBJ2-1. TRBV21-1 is marked as a pseudogene. This CDR3 region has 15 residues. The DNA for the CDR3 is TGTGCCAGCAGCAAAGTCCCCATATCGGGCAATGAGCAGTTCTTC. Protein sequence: CASSKVPISGNEQFF.

In DNA form, the CDR3 reads TGTGCCAGCAGCGTCTACGACCGTGACAATGAGCAGTTCTTC. Translating gives CASSVYDRDNEQFF. This sequence joins TRBV9 and TRBJ2-1, with D uncertain. With 2 bases removed from V and 5 bases from J, the gap between germline ends came to 11 bases. Germline CDR1 SGDLS, CDR2 YYNGEE. The CDR3 covers 14 residues.

This chain uses TRBV6-5 with TRBJ1-2; 9 bases are a match to TRBD1. V was clipped by 5 bases and J by 6 bases; unmatched bases: 10. This CDR3 contains 15 residues. Germline V gene data show CDR1 as MNHEY and CDR2 as SVGAGI. The CDR3 sequence is CASSRPGTGNDGYTF. For the CDR3, the DNA is TGTGCCAGCAGTCGTCCCGGGACAGGGAATGATGGCTACACCTTC.

In this sample, this clonotype turned up a few times. J is TRBJ2-7 and V is TRBV12-3 or TRBV12-4; TRBD1 or TRBD2 may be the D gene (5 bases each). The V end lost 3 bases, the J end lost 4 bases, and 10 bases lay between the germline ends. The CDR3 runs 13 residues. The CDR3 sequence: CASSLGVKYEQYF. CDR3 bases: TGTGCCAGCAGTTTGGGGGTCAAATACGAGCAGTACTTC.

The table lists this clonotype with a count of one. The gene calls are TRBV29-1 and TRBJ2-7; D remains ambiguous. V was clipped by 2 bases and J by 2 bases, with 13 bases between them. Looked up from germline, CDR1 is SQVTM and CDR2 is ANQGSEA. CDR3 length: 14 amino acids. The chain's CDR3 is CSVELQDGTYEQYF. For the CDR3, the DNA is TGCAGCGTTGAACTTCAGGACGGTACCTACGAGCAGTACTTC.

The chain has TRBV7-2 and TRBJ2-3, with D perhaps matching TRBD1 or TRBD2 (6 bases each). The CDR3 loop spans 15 amino acids. CDR1 and CDR2 from the germline V gene are SGHTA and FQGNSA. Trimming removed 5 bases at V and 11 bases at J, with 23 bases between. The CDR3 nucleotides are TGTGCCAGCAGCGATCTCTCTGGGGGGCCTGGGGGGCAGTATTTT. The encoded protein is CASSDLSGGPGGQYF.

The chain uses TRBV12-3 or TRBV12-4 and TRBJ2-2, with D perhaps matching TRBD2 (6 bases). Trimming took 7 bases from V and 2 from J, leaving 17 bases between them. The length of the CDR3 is 16 residues. Written as DNA, the CDR3 is TGTGCCAGCACCGGGGGTCATTCTCTCAACACCGGGGAGCTGTTTTTT. This encodes CASTGGHSLNTGELFF.

The chain couples TRBV15 to TRBJ2-1, with D unclear. Trimming took 5 bases from V and 7 from J, leaving 12 bases between them. The CDR3 sequence is 13 residues long. Germline CDR1 LNHNV, CDR2 YYDKDF (reference sequence). The CDR3 region is CATSRRIRNEQFF. Here the CDR3 DNA reads TGTGCCACCAGCCGCAGGATTCGGAATGAGCAGTTCTTC.

The rearrangement uses TRBV15 and TRBJ2-7; no firm D call. V shed 1 base and J shed 2 bases, with 9 bases lying between them. CDR3 length: 14 amino acids. CDR1 LNHNV and CDR2 YYDKDF come from the germline V gene (reference sequence). CDR3 residues: CATSRAAVTYEQYF. As DNA, the CDR3 is TGTGCCACCAGCAGAGCGGCAGTAACCTACGAGCAGTACTTC. The full variable domain, in which reference TRBV15 and TRBJ2-7 provide the parts outside the CDR3, is DAMVIQNPRYQVTQFGKPVTLSCSQTLNHNVMYWYQQKSSQAPKLLFHYYDKDFNNEADTPDNFQSRRPNTSFCFLDIRSPGLGDTAMYLCATSRAAVTYEQYFGPGTRLTVT.

V gene TRBV4-3 combines with J gene TRBJ2-2, with 7 nucleotides matching TRBD2. The germline V gene encodes CDR1 LGHNA and CDR2 YSLEER. The V and J ends lost 2 bases and 3 bases, in that order; junction bases with no gene match: 9. This CDR3 has 17 residues. The CDR3 sequence: CASSQPGGRADTGELFF. Written as DNA, the CDR3 is TGCGCCAGCAGCCAACCCGGAGGGAGGGCTGACACCGGGGAGCTGTTTTTT.

This clonotype showed up just a few times. The CDR3 sequence is CASSPDGAGELFF. The CDR3 region has the DNA TGTGCCAGCTCACCTGACGGGGCCGGGGAGCTGTTTTTT. J is TRBJ2-2 and V is TRBV18; D may be TRBD2 (5 bases). Germline assignment: CDR1 KGHSH and CDR2 LQKENI. V was clipped by 3 bases and J by 6 bases, with 8 bases between them. The CDR3 runs 13 residues.

The chain links TRBV6-2 or TRBV6-3 to TRBJ1-1, with 7 bases identical to TRBD1. The V gene's germline CDR1 is MNHEY and CDR2 SVGEGT. The length of the CDR3 is 17 residues. After removal of 0 bases from V and 0 bases from J, the junction contained 7 bases not matched to a gene. The CDR3 sequence is CASSYSPRGFMNTEAFF. DNA for the CDR3: TGTGCCAGCAGTTACTCTCCCAGGGGGTTTATGAACACTGAAGCTTTCTTT.

The chain carries TRBV5-4 and TRBJ1-4, with a tentative D call TRBD1 (6 bases). The ends were cut back, 2 bases at V and 5 bases at J, with 10 bases in the middle. CDR1 SGHNT and CDR2 YYREEE come from the germline V gene (reference sequence). This CDR3 region has 14 residues. CDR3 region: CASSLGRGNEKLFF. The CDR3 nucleotides read TGTGCCAGCAGCTTAGGCAGGGGCAATGAAAAACTGTTTTTT.

J is TRBJ2-1 and V is TRBV5-1, with a tentative D call TRBD2 (6 bases). Trimming left V 0 bases short and J 2 bases short, with 12 bases between. The CDR3 extends over 16 amino acids. The germline CDR1 and CDR2 sequences are SGHRS and YFSETQ. The CDR3 DNA sequence: TGCGCCAGCAGCTTGGAAGTAGCGGTTGCCTACAATGAGCAGTTCTTC. Protein product: CASSLEVAVAYNEQFF.

V and J are TRBV3-1 and TRBJ2-7; no definite D call. Germline CDR1 and CDR2: LGHDT and YNNKEL (reference sequence). The length of the CDR3 is 13 residues. Between the trimmed V and J ends, which lost 0 bases and 4 bases, there was a span of 7 bases. The CDR3 DNA follows: TGTGCCAGCAGCCAAGATCCGAGTTACGAGCAGTACTTC. Translating gives CASSQDPSYEQYF.

This clonotype has a single count. The rearrangement joins TRBV5-1 to TRBJ2-5; maybe TRBD2 (6 bases). Trimming left V 6 bases short and J 1 base short, with 10 bases between. This CDR3 has 13 residues. Looked up from germline, CDR1 is SGHRS and CDR2 is YFSETQ. For the CDR3, the DNA is TGCGCCAGCACGGGGGACCTCCAAGAGACCCAGTACTTC. The encoded protein is CASTGDLQETQYF. The full variable domain, completed using reference TRBV5-1 and TRBJ2-5, is KAGVTQTPRYLIKTRGQQVTLSCSPISGHRSVSWYQQTPGQGLQFLFEYFSETQRNKGNFPGRFSGRQFSNSRSEMNVSTLELGDSALYLCASTGDLQETQYFGPGTRLLVL.

The CDR3 bases are TGCGCCAGCAACGCGGACAGTGGAAACACCATATATTTT. Its protein product is CASNADSGNTIYF. The rearrangement uses TRBV5-1 and TRBJ1-3; perhaps TRBD1 as D (6 bases). V was clipped by 6 bases and J by 3 bases, with 10 bases between them. Germline V gene lookup returns CDR1 SGHRS and CDR2 YFSETQ. The CDR3 consists of 13 residues. Filled out from reference TRBV5-1 and TRBJ1-3, the complete variable domain reads KAGVTQTPRYLIKTRGQQVTLSCSPISGHRSVSWYQQTPGQGLQFLFEYFSETQRNKGNFPGRFSGRQFSNSRSEMNVSTLELGDSALYLCASNADSGNTIYFGEGSWLTVV.

The chain joins TRBV4-1 to TRBJ2-1, with a tentative D call TRBD2 (6 bases). The CDR3 runs 15 residues. The germline CDR1 and CDR2 sequences are MGHRA and YSYEKL. V was shortened by 4 bases and J by 2 bases, with 12 bases between the two germline ends. CDR3 residues: CASSLLGLTYNEQFF. The CDR3 nucleotides are TGCGCCAGCAGCCTTCTCGGACTAACCTACAATGAGCAGTTCTTC.

The count of this clonotype is one. The chain employs TRBV15 and TRBJ2-2, with no clear D. Germline CDR1 reads LNHNV; CDR2 reads YYDKDF (reference sequence). The CDR3 spans 15 residues. Trimming left V 0 bases short and J 1 base short, with 6 bases between. The CDR3 DNA reads as TGTGCCACCAGCAGAGATTCAGTGAACACCGGGGAGCTGTTTTTT. Protein product: CATSRDSVNTGELFF.

This chain joins TRBV4-2 and TRBJ2-5; 10 nucleotides match TRBD2. The CDR3 is 16 amino acids. The J segment lost 5 bases and the V segment lost 0 bases, leaving 6 bases of the junction unmatched. Germline V gene sequence: CDR1 LGHNA, CDR2 YNFKEQ. The CDR3 loop is CASSQDPSGGFETQYF. The DNA for the CDR3 is TGTGCCAGCAGCCAAGACCCTAGCGGGGGTTTCGAGACCCAGTACTTC.

In DNA form, the CDR3 reads TGCGCCAGCAGCCAATTTCAGGGGGACACGCAGTATTTT. Its protein is CASSQFQGDTQYF. The rearrangement joins TRBV4-3 to TRBJ2-3; 7 nucleotides match TRBD1. Germline CDR1 is LGHNA and CDR2 is YSLEER. The CDR3 contains 13 residues. Germline trimming cut 2 bases from V and 9 bases from J; bases unmatched to any gene: 5.

This chain uses TRBV21-1 with TRBJ1-4; TRBD1, the table's D call, lacks a check against the DNA. TRBV21-1 is a documented pseudogene. The CDR3 length is 17 residues. CDR3 coding DNA: TGTGCCAGCAACATCGACAGGGGGAGACCAACTAATGAAAAACTGTTTTTT. Amino acids: CASNIDRGRPTNEKLFF.

The chain is built from TRBV25-1 and TRBJ2-2; no definite D call. The CDR3 is 13 amino acids. Per the germline V gene, CDR1 is MGHDK and CDR2 is SYGVNS. Trimming took 6 bases from V and 2 from J, leaving 7 bases between them. CDR3 coding DNA: TGTGCCAGCAGCAACAGTAACACCGGGGAGCTGTTTTTT. Protein sequence: CASSNSNTGELFF.